The rows below give T cell receptor beta chains drawn from one sample of a study of cytomegalovirus exposure and HLA in healthy donors. The data were produced by immunoSEQ multiplex PCR, yet TCRdb's version contains in-frame clones alone and is incomplete. The table lists 20,000 to 30,000 clones, more than 70% of them singletons. Sequenced input: PBMCs. These receptors all come from a male donor in good health and CMV-seronegative. The CDR3 runs from the conserved cysteine through the conserved F or W. The D gene is left open where the match is weak. The listing skips clone size in some rows; elsewhere it reads once, few, many or a size class.

TRBD2 TRBJ2-3 NA TRBV4-3 CASSSPSGGTDTQYF TGCGCCAGCAGCTCCCCAAGCGGGGGCACAGATACGCAGTATTTT
TRBD2 TRBJ2-7 NA TRBV27 CASSLSASGTFNYEQYF TGTGCCAGCAGTTTATCAGCTAGCGGGACCTTCAACTACGAGCAGTACTTC
TRBD2 TRBJ2-5 once TRBV5-1 CASSHRSGGEETQYF TGCGCCAGCAGCCACCGTAGCGGGGGGGAGGAGACCCAGTACTTC
NA TRBJ2-7 NA TRBV4-3 CASSPNGVSYEQYF TGCGCCAGCAGCCCGAACGGGGTTTCCTACGAGCAGTACTTC
NA TRBJ2-2 NA TRBV12-5 CASGLEQAGELFF TGTGCTAGTGGTTTGGAACAGGCCGGGGAGCTGTTTTTT
NA TRBJ1-2 NA TRBV27 CATGYGYTF TGTGCCACCGGCTATGGCTACACCTTC
NA TRBJ2-2 NA TRBV9 CASSATGSGSGELFF TGTGCCAGCAGCGCGACCGGGTCTGGGTCCGGGGAGCTGTTTTTT
TRBD2 TRBJ2-2 few TRBV5-1 CASSLGSGGVMNTGELFF TGCGCCAGCAGCTTAGGTAGCGGGGGCGTCATGAACACCGGGGAGCTGTTTTTT
NA TRBJ2-1 once TRBV15 CATSREGAGASYNEQFF TGTGCCACCAGCAGAGAGGGCGCGGGGGCCAGCTACAATGAGCAGTTCTTC
NA TRBJ2-2 few TRBV6-5 CASSFGTHTGELFF TGTGCCAGCAGCTTCGGGACTCACACCGGGGAGCTGTTTTTT
TRBD1 TRBJ1-1 NA TRBV9 CASNPRGANTEAFF TGTGCCAGCAATCCCAGGGGGGCTAACACTGAAGCTTTCTTT
TRBD1 TRBJ2-5 NA TRBV9 CASSGSGTGGGETQYF TGTGCCAGCAGCGGGTCCGGGACAGGGGGCGGCGAGACCCAGTACTTC
NA TRBJ2-1 NA TRBV7-3 CASSLSSRGKLPYNEQFF TGTGCCAGCAGCTTATCTTCGCGGGGTAAGCTTCCTTACAATGAGCAGTTCTTC
NA TRBJ1-5 once TRBV18 CASSIGQPYSNQPQHF TGTGCCAGCTCAATAGGACAGCCTTATAGCAATCAGCCCCAGCATTTT
TRBD1 TRBJ2-7 NA TRBV27 CASSFKGQGGYEQYF TGTGCCAGCAGTTTTAAGGGACAGGGCGGGTACGAGCAGTACTTC
TRBD1 TRBJ2-3 NA TRBV7-8 CASSPGTGGDTDTQYF TGTGCCAGCAGCCCCGGGACAGGGGGCGACACAGATACGCAGTATTTT
NA TRBJ2-7 NA TRBV15 CATSRDDSQGWGQQYF TGTGCCACCAGCAGAGATGATTCCCAGGGGTGGGGACAGCAGTACTTC
TRBD1 TRBJ2-5 NA TRBV5-1 CASSLPGTGGEWEETQYF TGCGCCAGCAGCTTACCCGGGACAGGGGGCGAGTGGGAAGAGACCCAGTACTTC